The 21 T cell receptor beta chains in this list originate from one sample, sequenced in a study of T cell responses to AZD1222 COVID-19 vaccine. Only in-frame clones appear in the TCRdb table, and some are missing; sequencing was by immunoSEQ multiplex PCR. The table includes 100,000 to 150,000 clones, about 90% detected once. The source was peripheral blood, collected on day 0 of AZD1222 vaccination. The receptor source for this set is an adult in good health.

The chain is built from TRBV5-1 and TRBJ2-3; 8 bases agree with TRBD1. Germline V gives CDR1 SGHRS, CDR2 YFSETQ. The CDR3 is 14 residues long. The V segment lost 0 bases and the J segment 11 bases; nucleotides outside the gene matches: 8. CDR3 in amino acids: CASSLGTGKDLQYF. CDR3 bases: TGCGCCAGCAGCTTGGGGACAGGGAAGGACCTGCAGTATTTT.

The chain employs TRBV4-1 and TRBJ2-2, with D possibly being TRBD2 (6 bases). The V gene's germline CDR1 is MGHRA and CDR2 YSYEKL. The V end was cut by 4 bases, the J end by 3 bases, with 12 bases between. CDR3 length equals 15 residues. CDR3 protein: CASSLTSSDTGELFF. DNA of the CDR3: TGCGCCAGCAGCCTAACTAGCTCTGACACCGGGGAGCTGTTTTTT.

The rearrangement uses TRBV9 and TRBJ1-5; 7 positions agree with TRBD1. The CDR3 length is 14 residues. J lost 5 bases, V lost 3 bases, and 5 bases had no gene match. The germline CDR1 and CDR2 sequences are SGDLS and YYNGEE. CDR3 region: CASSADRQYQPQHF. Written as DNA, the CDR3 is TGTGCCAGCAGCGCGGACAGGCAGTATCAGCCCCAGCATTTT. Variable domain in full (rest from reference TRBV9 and TRBJ1-5): DSGVTQTPKHLITATGQRVTLRCSPRSGDLSVYWYQQSLDQGLQFLIQYYNGEERAKGNILERFSAQQFPDLHSELNLSSLELGDSALYFCASSADRQYQPQHFGDGTRLSIL.

This chain joins TRBV6-5 and TRBJ2-5; 9 bases line up with TRBD1. The V segment lost 6 bases and the J segment 1 base; nucleotides outside the gene matches: 6. Germline V gene lookup returns CDR1 MNHEY and CDR2 SVGAGI. The CDR3 is 15 amino acids. CDR3 bases: TGTGCCAGCAGATCACAGGGGGCCCTCCAAGAGACCCAGTACTTC. It yields the protein CASRSQGALQETQYF.

This chain joins TRBV7-9 and TRBJ2-7, with a weak D call TRBD2 (7 bases). The CDR3 runs 15 residues. V lost 3 bases and J 4 bases, leaving 16 bases between the germline ends. Germline V gene lookup returns CDR1 SEHNR and CDR2 FQNEAQ (reference sequence). CDR3 residues: CASSFRGRAFYEQYF. CDR3 in DNA: TGTGCCAGCAGCTTTAGGGGGAGGGCCTTTTACGAGCAGTACTTC.

The rearrangement joins TRBV3-1 (or the pseudogene TRBV3-2) to TRBJ1-5, with 12 bases fitting TRBD1. V shed 2 bases and J 0 bases; nucleotides not matched to a gene: 8. The germline V gene has CDR1 LGHDT and CDR2 YNNKEL (reference sequence). This CDR3 spans 19 amino acids. The CDR3 spells CASSQHHGTGGTSNQPQHF. DNA of the CDR3: TGTGCCAGCAGCCAACACCACGGGACAGGGGGCACTAGCAATCAGCCCCAGCATTTT.

This chain joins TRBV27 and TRBJ2-1; 14 nucleotides align to TRBD2. Germline-derived CDR1 and CDR2 are MNHEY and SMNVEV (reference sequence). The CDR3 has 19 amino acids. V shed 5 bases, J shed 0 bases, and the junction held 9 bases outside the gene matches. DNA for the CDR3: TGTGCCAGCAGTCCCGGACTAGCGGGGGGCTCGAGCTCCTACAATGAGCAGTTCTTC. This gives the protein CASSPGLAGGSSSYNEQFF.

J is TRBJ1-2 and V is TRBV5-1; TRBD1 matches at 10 bases. CDR1 is SGHRS, CDR2 YFSETQ, per germline. The CDR3 contains 14 residues. Germline trimming cut 4 bases from V and 5 bases from J; bases unmatched to any gene: 5. CDR3 region: CASSPGQGGYGYTF. The CDR3 DNA reads TGCGCCAGCAGCCCCGGACAGGGGGGGTATGGCTACACCTTC.

This chain connects TRBV5-1 to TRBJ1-2; D gene uncertain. Trimming stripped 0 bases from V and 5 bases from J, with 11 bases between. The CDR3 spans 14 residues. Germline V CDR1 and CDR2: SGHRS, YFSETQ. The CDR3 DNA sequence: TGCGCCAGCAGCTTGGGCGCGGGCCGGTATGGCTACACCTTC. It translates to CASSLGAGRYGYTF.

The chain links TRBV24-1 to TRBJ2-3, with D maybe TRBD2 (6 bases). Trimming shortened V by 4 bases and J by 0 bases, and 22 bases separated the two germline ends. There are 19 residues in the CDR3. The germline gives CDR1 KGHDR, CDR2 SFDVKD. CDR3 coding DNA: TGTGCCACCAGTGAACCCCCCGCGTCCGGGAGAGAAAGCACAGATACGCAGTATTTT. Amino acid sequence: CATSEPPASGRESTDTQYF.

The V and J genes are TRBV10-2 and TRBJ2-3; D possibly corresponds to TRBD1 (6 bases). V was clipped by 6 bases and J by 4 bases, with 11 bases between them. Germline V gene data show CDR1 as WSHSY and CDR2 as SAAADI. The CDR3 totals 13 residues. CDR3 residues: CASRTGRSDTQYF. CDR3 coding DNA: TGCGCCAGCAGAACAGGGAGATCAGATACGCAGTATTTT.

The chain uses TRBV15 and TRBJ2-5; TRBD1 matches 7 bases. Germline V lookup: CDR1 LNHNV, CDR2 YYDKDF (reference sequence). V dropped 0 bases and J dropped 2; count of bases not matched to a gene: 3. The CDR3 is 15 residues long. The CDR3 DNA follows: TGTGCCACCAGCAGAGAGGGACAGACTCAAGAGACCCAGTACTTC. Its protein is CATSREGQTQETQYF. Full variable domain (outside the CDR3, taken from reference TRBV15 and TRBJ2-5): DAMVIQNPRYQVTQFGKPVTLSCSQTLNHNVMYWYQQKSSQAPKLLFHYYDKDFNNEADTPDNFQSRRPNTSFCFLDIRSPGLGDTAMYLCATSREGQTQETQYFGPGTRLLVL.

The chain uses TRBV5-1 and TRBJ2-7; TRBD1 aligns across 7 bases. There are 15 residues in the CDR3. V lost 4 bases and J lost 4; bases outside the gene matches: 11. The germline V gene has CDR1 SGHRS and CDR2 YFSETQ. In DNA, the CDR3 is TGCGCCAGCAGCCGATCGGGACAGCATACTTACGAGCAGTACTTC. Translation gives CASSRSGQHTYEQYF.

The chain's CDR3 is CASSLGTSGVNTGELFF. CDR3 sequence (DNA): TGTGCCAGTAGTCTTGGGACTAGCGGGGTCAACACCGGGGAGCTGTTTTTT. The J gene is TRBJ2-2, the V gene TRBV19; 13 nucleotides align to TRBD2. Trimming removed 5 bases from V and 2 bases from J; junction bases left unmatched: 5. The CDR3 runs 17 residues. Germline V CDR1 and CDR2: LNHDA, SQIVND (reference sequence).

The V gene is TRBV29-1, the J gene TRBJ2-1, with 13 bases that match TRBD2. Germline CDR1 is SQVTM and CDR2 is ANQGSEA. The CDR3 runs 15 residues. V trimming: 7 bases; J trimming: 10 bases; junction bases outside the gene matches: 13. CDR3 protein: CSASTTSGGPGEQFF. Here the CDR3 DNA reads TGCAGCGCCTCAACGACTAGCGGGGGGCCGGGGGAGCAGTTCTTC.

This clone has only one observation. The CDR3 region is CAISELPKGGLETQYF. CDR3 DNA: TGTGCCATCAGTGAATTACCCAAGGGCGGGCTGGAGACCCAGTACTTC. This sequence joins TRBV10-3 and TRBJ2-5; TRBD2 is a possible D gene (5 bases). The ends were cut back, 3 bases at V and 5 bases at J, with 19 bases in the middle. CDR1 ENHRY and CDR2 SYGVKD come from the germline V gene. The length of the CDR3 is 16 residues.

In regard to this clone: Other nucleotide sequences from this sample produce the same CDR3. The V and J genes are TRBV10-3 and TRBJ2-5; D uncertain. The V end was cut by 3 bases, the J end by 3 bases, with 5 bases between. Germline-derived CDR1 and CDR2 are ENHRY and SYGVKD. The CDR3 sequence is 12 residues long. CDR3 loop: CAISDREETQYF. The CDR3 DNA is TGTGCCATCAGTGACAGAGAAGAGACCCAGTACTTC.

The chain employs TRBV7-2 and TRBJ1-5; possibly TRBD1 for D (6 bases). The length of the CDR3 is 14 residues. The V gene's germline CDR1 is SGHTA and CDR2 FQGNSA. V was trimmed by 5 bases and J by 2 bases, leaving 10 bases between them. CDR3 sequence (DNA): TGTGCCAGCAGCCTCCACAGGGGCAATCAGCCCCAGCATTTT. Translation gives CASSLHRGNQPQHF.

This clone was seen a handful of times. V usage is TRBV28 and J usage is TRBJ1-2, with D possibly TRBD1 on 6 matching bases. Germline lookup yields CDR1 MDHEN and CDR2 SYDVKM. The V gene lost 5 bases and the J gene lost 4 bases, with 17 bases spanning the gap. This CDR3 comprises 15 residues. The CDR3 reads CASSLSGGPGYGYTF. CDR3 coding DNA: TGTGCCAGCAGTCTGAGCGGGGGGCCCGGCTATGGCTACACCTTC.

V usage is TRBV9 and J usage is TRBJ1-2; D is ambiguous. The V end lost 2 bases, the J end lost 0 bases, and 5 bases lay between the germline ends. This CDR3 comprises 13 residues. Germline V CDR1 and CDR2: SGDLS, YYNGEE. In DNA, the CDR3 is TGTGCCAGCAGCGTCGGCGCTAACTATGGCTACACCTTC. Encoded protein: CASSVGANYGYTF.

The rearrangement joins TRBV29-1 to TRBJ2-3; a weak D match, TRBD2 (5 bases). From germline, CDR1 is SQVTM and CDR2 ANQGSEA. The CDR3 covers 13 residues. Trimming took 4 bases from V and 3 from J, leaving 11 bases between them. The CDR3 reads CSVVDSGTDTQYF. Written as DNA, the CDR3 is TGCAGCGTTGTAGATTCGGGGACAGATACGCAGTATTTT.